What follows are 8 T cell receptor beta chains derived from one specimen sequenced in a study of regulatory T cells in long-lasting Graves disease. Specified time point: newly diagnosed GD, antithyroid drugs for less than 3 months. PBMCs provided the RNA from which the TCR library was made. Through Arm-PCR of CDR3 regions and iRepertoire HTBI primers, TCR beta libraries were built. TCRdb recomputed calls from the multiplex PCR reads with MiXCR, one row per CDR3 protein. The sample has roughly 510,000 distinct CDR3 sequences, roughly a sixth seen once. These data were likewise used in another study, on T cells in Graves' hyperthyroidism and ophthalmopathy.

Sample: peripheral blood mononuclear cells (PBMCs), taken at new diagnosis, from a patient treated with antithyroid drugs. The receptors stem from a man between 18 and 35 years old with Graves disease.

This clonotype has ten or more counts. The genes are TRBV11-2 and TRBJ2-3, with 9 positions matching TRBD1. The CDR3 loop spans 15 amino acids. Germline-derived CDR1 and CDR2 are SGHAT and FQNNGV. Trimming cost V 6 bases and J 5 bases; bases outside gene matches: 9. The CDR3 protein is CASRRGQGFGDTQYF. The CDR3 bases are TGTGCCAGCAGAAGGGGACAGGGCTTCGGAGATACGCAGTATTTT.

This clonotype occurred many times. The CDR3: CASSFRLTGELFF. CDR3 DNA: TGTGCCAGCAGTTTCCGACTCACCGGGGAGCTGTTTTTT. The chain links TRBV12-3 or TRBV12-4 to TRBJ2-2, with D uncertain. Trimming left V 3 bases short and J 4 bases short, with 6 bases between. The CDR3 spans 13 residues.

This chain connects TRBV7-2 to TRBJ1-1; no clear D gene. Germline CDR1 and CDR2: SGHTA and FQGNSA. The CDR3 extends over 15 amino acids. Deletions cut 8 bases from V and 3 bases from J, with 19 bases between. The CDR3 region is CASRQPFTGDTEAFF. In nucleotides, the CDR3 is TGTGCCAGCCGTCAGCCATTTACCGGGGACACTGAAGCTTTCTTT.

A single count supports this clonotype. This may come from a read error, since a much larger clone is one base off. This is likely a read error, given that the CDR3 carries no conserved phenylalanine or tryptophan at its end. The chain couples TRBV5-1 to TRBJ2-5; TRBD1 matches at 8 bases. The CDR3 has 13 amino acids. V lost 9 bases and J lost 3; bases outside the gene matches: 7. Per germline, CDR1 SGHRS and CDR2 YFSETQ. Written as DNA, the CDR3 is TGCGCCACTAAGGACAGGGAAGAAGAGACCCAGTACTCC. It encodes CATKDREEETQYS.

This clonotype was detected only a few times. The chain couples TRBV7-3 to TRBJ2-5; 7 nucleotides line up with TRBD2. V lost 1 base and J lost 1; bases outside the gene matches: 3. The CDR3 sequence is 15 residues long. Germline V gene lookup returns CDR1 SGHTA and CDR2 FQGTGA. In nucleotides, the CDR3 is TGTGCCAGCAGCTTAAGTAGCGGGCCCCAAGAGACCCAGTACTTC. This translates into CASSLSSGPQETQYF.

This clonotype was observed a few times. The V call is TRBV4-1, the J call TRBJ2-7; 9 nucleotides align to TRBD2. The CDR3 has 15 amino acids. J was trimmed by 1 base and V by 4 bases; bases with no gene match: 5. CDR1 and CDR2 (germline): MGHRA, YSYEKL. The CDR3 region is CASSPEGLASYEQYF. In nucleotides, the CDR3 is TGCGCCAGCAGCCCTGAAGGACTAGCGTCCTACGAGCAGTACTTC.

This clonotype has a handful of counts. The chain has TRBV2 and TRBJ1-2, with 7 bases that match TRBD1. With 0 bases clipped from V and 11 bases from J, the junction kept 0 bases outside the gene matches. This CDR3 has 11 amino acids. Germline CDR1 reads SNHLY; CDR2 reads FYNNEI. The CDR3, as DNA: TGTGCCAGCAGTGAAGCGGGACAGTACACCTTC. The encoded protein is CASSEAGQYTF.

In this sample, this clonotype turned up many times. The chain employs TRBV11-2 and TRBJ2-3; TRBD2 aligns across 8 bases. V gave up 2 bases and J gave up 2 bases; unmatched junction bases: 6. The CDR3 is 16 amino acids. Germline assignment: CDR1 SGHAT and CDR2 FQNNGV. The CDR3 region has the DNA TGTGCCAGCAGCTTATTGGCGGGAGGATTCACAGATACGCAGTATTTT. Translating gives CASSLLAGGFTDTQYF.